This T cell receptor beta chain comes out of a study of radiotherapy plus CTLA-4 blockade in lung cancer. Looking at the study overall: 18% of patients responded objectively, and 25% to 40% achieved disease control. Study-wide results and limits: The authors reported that early blood T cell clone dynamics, with interferon-beta, best predicted response.

The CDR3 covers 16 residues. The germline gives CDR1 LNHDA, CDR2 SQIVND (reference sequence). With V trimmed by 6 bases and J by 5 bases, 16 bases remained unmatched. This clone has only one observation. Its target is unknown. TCRdb's table, derived via immunoSEQ multiplex PCR, lists solely in-frame clones and lacks some. Among about 98,000 clones listed, 75% to 85% were seen once. The source material was peripheral blood, sampled from a patient treated with radiotherapy plus ipilimumab. The chain is built from TRBV19 and TRBJ2-7; 7 bases are shared with TRBD2. The receptor was derived from a human donor with non-small cell lung cancer who had a partial response to radiotherapy plus ipilimumab. The CDR3 here is CASRPIAGRAQDEQYF. Written as DNA, the CDR3 is TGTGCCAGTAGGCCTATCGCGGGGAGGGCCCAGGACGAGCAGTACTTC.